This T cell receptor (beta chain) was found in a study of shared clonotypes between healthy human individuals. Subsets obtained from CD4+ cells comprised CD45RA+ naive and CD45RA-negative memory cells. Sequencing used immunoSEQ multiplex PCR; TCRdb keeps in-frame clones, though not all of them. The sample includes over 400,000 clones, around 95% of them seen just once. Study-level results: Sequencing of the sorted subsets was shown by rarefaction to be incomplete despite large depth.

Germline CDR1 and CDR2: SGHRS and YFSETQ. The CDR3 consists of 14 residues. The trim removed 4 bases at V and 4 bases at J, leaving 5 bases unmatched. About this clone: Its antigen is undetermined. The same CDR3 also results from other DNA sequences found in this sample.

The specimen sequenced was naive CD4+ T cells sorted from blood. Specified subset: CD45RA+ positively selected. The receptor was isolated from a woman aged 30 to 39 in good health. V usage is TRBV5-1 and J usage is TRBJ2-7, with TRBD1 matching over 10 bases. CDR3 amino acids: CASSPRQGAYEQYF. CDR3 nucleotides: TGCGCCAGCAGCCCTAGACAGGGGGCGTACGAGCAGTACTTC. The whole variable domain, filled in from reference TRBV5-1 and TRBJ2-7, reads KAGVTQTPRYLIKTRGQQVTLSCSPISGHRSVSWYQQTPGQGLQFLFEYFSETQRNKGNFPGRFSGRQFSNSRSEMNVSTLELGDSALYLCASSPRQGAYEQYFGPGTRLTVT.